This TCR beta chain was retrieved from a study of OX40 agonist ivuxolimab in advanced cancers. Background on the study: The patients received agonistic anti-OX40 (CD134) antibody ivuxolimab.

The protocol was immunoSEQ multiplex PCR, while the TCRdb copy is restricted to in-frame clones and leaves out a portion. The sample carries 57,000 or so clones, roughly 85% recorded once. From germline, CDR1 is ENHRY and CDR2 SYGVKD. This CDR3 is 14 amino acids long. Trimming at V came to 11 bases and at J to 3 bases, leaving 9 bases not matched to a gene. The rearrangement uses TRBV10-3 and TRBJ2-1; TRBD1 agrees at 8 bases. Here the sequenced sample was CD4+ or CD8+ T cells sorted from blood, taken in a trial of the OX40 agonist ivuxolimab. The clonotype comes from an adult with an advanced solid tumor such as melanoma, head and neck, liver or kidney cancer. The CDR3, as DNA: TGTGCCCTTTCCCCAGGGGGCGGCTACAATGAGCAGTTCTTC. It translates to CALSPGGGYNEQFF.